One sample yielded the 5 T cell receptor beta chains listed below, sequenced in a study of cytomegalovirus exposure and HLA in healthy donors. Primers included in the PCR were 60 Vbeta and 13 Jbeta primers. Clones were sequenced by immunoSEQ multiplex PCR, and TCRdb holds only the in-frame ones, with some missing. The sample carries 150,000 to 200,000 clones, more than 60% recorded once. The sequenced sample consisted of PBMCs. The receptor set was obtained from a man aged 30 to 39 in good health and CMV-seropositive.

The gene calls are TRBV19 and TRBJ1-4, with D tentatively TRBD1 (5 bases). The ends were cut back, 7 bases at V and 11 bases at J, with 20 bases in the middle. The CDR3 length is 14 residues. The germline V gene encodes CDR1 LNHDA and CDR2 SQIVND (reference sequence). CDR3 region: CASTKGRDLGKLFF. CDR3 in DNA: TGTGCCAGTACTAAGGGGAGGGACTTAGGGAAACTGTTTTTT.

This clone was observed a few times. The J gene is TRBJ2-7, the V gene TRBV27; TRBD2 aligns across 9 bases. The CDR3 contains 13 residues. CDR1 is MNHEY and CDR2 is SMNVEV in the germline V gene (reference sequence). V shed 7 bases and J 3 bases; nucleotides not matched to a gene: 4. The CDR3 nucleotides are TGTGCCAGCACTGGAGCGGGAGGCTACGAGCAGTACTTC. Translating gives CASTGAGGYEQYF.

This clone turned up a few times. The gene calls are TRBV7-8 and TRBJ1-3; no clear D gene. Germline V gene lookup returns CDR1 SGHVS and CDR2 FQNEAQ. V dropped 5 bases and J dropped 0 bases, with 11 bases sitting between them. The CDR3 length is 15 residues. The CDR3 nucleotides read TGTGCCAGCAGCCCTGGTCGGGGCTCTGGAAACACCATATATTTT. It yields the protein CASSPGRGSGNTIYF.

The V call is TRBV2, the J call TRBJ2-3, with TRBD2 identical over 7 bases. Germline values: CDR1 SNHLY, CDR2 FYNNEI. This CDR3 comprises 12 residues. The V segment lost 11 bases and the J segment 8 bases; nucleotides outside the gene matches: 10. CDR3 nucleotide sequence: TGTGCCGGCGGGGGACGTTACGGTACGCAGTATTTT. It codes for CAGGGRYGTQYF.

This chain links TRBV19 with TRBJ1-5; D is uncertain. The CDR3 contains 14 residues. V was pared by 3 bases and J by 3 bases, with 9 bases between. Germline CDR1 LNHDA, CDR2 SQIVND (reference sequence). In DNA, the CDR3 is TGTGCCAGTAGTATTGAGGCCGCCAATCAGCCCCAGCATTTT. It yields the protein CASSIEAANQPQHF.